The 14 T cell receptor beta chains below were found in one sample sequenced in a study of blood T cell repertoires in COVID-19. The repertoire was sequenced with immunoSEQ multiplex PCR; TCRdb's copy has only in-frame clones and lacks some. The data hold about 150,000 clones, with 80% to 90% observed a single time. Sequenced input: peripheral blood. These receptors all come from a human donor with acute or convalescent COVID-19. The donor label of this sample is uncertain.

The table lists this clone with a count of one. CDR3 DNA: TGTGCCAGCAGCTTATACCGGGGGGCTCAATCGGGGGAGCTGTTTTTT. This gives the protein CASSLYRGAQSGELFF. The chain is built from TRBV5-4 and TRBJ2-2; D perhaps matches TRBD2 (7 bases). The ends were cut back, 2 bases at V and 8 bases at J, with 19 bases in the middle. Germline V lookup: CDR1 SGHNT, CDR2 YYREEE (reference sequence). The CDR3 runs 16 residues.

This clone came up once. CDR3 sequence (DNA): TGCGCCAGCAGCTCAGGTTACAATCAGCCCCAGCATTTT. Translation: CASSSGYNQPQHF. The chain joins TRBV10-2 to TRBJ1-5, with D uncertain. The CDR3 is 13 residues long. The V gene's germline CDR1 is WSHSY and CDR2 SAAADI. Trimming removed 6 bases at V and 3 bases at J, with 9 bases between.

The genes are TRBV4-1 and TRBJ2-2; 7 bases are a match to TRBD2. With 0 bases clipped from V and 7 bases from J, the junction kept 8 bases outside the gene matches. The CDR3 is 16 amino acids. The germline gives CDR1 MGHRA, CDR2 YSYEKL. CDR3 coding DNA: TGCGCCAGCAGCCAAGAAGGCCGGCCGGGGGGCGGGGAGCTGTTTTTT. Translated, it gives CASSQEGRPGGGELFF.

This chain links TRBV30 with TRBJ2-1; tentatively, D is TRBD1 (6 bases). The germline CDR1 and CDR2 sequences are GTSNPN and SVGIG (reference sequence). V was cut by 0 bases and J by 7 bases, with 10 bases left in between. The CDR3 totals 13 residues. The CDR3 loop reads CAWSVTQGNEQFF. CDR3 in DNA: TGTGCCTGGAGTGTCACACAGGGTAATGAGCAGTTCTTC.

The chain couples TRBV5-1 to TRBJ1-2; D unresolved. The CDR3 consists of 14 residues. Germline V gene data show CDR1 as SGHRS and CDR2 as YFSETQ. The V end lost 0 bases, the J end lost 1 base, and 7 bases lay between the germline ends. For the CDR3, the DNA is TGCGCCAGCAGCTTGGTAACGAGTAACTATGGCTACACCTTC. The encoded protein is CASSLVTSNYGYTF.

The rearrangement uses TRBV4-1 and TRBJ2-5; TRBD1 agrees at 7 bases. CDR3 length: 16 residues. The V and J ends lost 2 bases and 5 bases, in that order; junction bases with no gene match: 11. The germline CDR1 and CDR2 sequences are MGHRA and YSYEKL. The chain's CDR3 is CASSQFGQAVLETQYF. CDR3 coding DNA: TGCGCCAGCAGCCAATTCGGACAGGCGGTATTGGAGACCCAGTACTTC.

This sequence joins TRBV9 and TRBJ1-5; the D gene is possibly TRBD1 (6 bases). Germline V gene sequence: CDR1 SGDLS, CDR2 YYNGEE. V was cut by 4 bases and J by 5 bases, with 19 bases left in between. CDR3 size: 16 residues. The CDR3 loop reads CASSPTADRRHQPQHF. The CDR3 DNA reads TGTGCCAGCAGCCCTACGGCCGACAGGAGACATCAGCCCCAGCATTTT. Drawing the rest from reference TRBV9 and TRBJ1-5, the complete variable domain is DSGVTQTPKHLITATGQRVTLRCSPRSGDLSVYWYQQSLDQGLQFLIQYYNGEERAKGNILERFSAQQFPDLHSELNLSSLELGDSALYFCASSPTADRRHQPQHFGDGTRLSIL.

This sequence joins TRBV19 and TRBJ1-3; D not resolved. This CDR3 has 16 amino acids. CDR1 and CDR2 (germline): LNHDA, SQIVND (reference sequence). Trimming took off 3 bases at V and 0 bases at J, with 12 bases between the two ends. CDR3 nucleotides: TGTGCCAGTAGTATCTCACAGCTCAGCTCTGGAAACACCATATATTTT. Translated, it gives CASSISQLSSGNTIYF.

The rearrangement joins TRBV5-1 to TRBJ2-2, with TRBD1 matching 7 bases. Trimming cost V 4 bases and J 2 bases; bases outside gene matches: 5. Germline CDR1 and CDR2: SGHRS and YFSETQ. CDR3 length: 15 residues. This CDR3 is CASSLGQRNTGELFF. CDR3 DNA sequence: TGCGCCAGCAGCCTGGGACAGAGAAACACCGGGGAGCTGTTTTTT.

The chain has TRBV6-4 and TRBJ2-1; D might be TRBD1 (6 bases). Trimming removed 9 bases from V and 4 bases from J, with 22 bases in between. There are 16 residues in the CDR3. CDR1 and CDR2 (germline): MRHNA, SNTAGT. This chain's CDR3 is CASRPGGGEVYNEQFF. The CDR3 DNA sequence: TGTGCCAGTCGCCCGGGTGGGGGCGAGGTGTACAATGAGCAGTTCTTC.

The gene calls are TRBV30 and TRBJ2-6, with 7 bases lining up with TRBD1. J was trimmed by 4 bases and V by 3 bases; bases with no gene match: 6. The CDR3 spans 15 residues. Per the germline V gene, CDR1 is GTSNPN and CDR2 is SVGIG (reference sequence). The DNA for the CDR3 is TGTGCCTGGAGCCCCGGGGACAGCGGGGCCAACGTCCTGACTTTC. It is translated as CAWSPGDSGANVLTF.

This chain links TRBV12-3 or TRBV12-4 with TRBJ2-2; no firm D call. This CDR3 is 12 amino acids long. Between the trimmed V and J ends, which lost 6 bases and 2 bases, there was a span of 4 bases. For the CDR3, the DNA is TGTGCCAGCAGCCTAAACACCGGGGAGCTGTTTTTT. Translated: CASSLNTGELFF.

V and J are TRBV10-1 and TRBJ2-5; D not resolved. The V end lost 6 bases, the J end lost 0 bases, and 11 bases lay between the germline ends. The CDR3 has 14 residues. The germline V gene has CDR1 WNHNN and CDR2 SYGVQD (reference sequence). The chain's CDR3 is CASSRSRYQETQYF. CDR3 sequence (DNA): TGCGCCAGCAGCCGGAGTCGGTACCAAGAGACCCAGTACTTC.

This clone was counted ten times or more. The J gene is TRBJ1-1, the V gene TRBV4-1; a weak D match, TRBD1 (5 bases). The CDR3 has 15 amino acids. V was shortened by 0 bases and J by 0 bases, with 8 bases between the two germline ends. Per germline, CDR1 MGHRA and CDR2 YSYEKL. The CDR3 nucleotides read TGCGCCAGCAGCCAAGATCCAGGGATGAACACTGAAGCTTTCTTT. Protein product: CASSQDPGMNTEAFF.